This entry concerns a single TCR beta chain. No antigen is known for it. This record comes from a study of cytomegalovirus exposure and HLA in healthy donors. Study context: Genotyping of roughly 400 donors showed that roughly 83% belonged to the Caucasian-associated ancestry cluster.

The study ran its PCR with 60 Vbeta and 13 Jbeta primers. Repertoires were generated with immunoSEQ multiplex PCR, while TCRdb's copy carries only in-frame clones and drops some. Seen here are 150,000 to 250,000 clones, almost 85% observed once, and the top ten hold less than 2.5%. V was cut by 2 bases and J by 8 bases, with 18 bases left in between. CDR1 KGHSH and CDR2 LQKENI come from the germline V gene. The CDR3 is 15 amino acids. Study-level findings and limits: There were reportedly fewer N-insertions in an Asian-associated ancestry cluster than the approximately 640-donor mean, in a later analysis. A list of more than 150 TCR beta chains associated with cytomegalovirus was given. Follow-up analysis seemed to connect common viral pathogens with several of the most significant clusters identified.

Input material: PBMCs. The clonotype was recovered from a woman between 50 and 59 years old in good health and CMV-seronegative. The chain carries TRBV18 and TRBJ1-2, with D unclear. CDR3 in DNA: TGTGCCAGCTCACCATCTACCGGGCCTGAGGGAGGCTACACCTTC. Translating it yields CASSPSTGPEGGYTF.